Below, 8 T cell receptor beta chains from the same sample are listed, as sequenced in a study of T-cell memory formation after mild COVID-19. TCRdb reprocessed the 5' RACE reads via MiXCR and lists one record per CDR3 protein. The sample includes 550,000 to 600,000 distinct CDR3 sequences, 20% to 25% seen only once; the top ten take approximately 8.4%. The sequencing input was PBMCs or a T cell subset sorted from them (not recorded which). The receptor set was obtained from an adult woman who had mild COVID-19 (a few samples of this study predate the infection). Cell type and time point are not known.

A single count supports this clonotype. The chain employs TRBV4-1 and TRBJ2-1, with D uncertain. Germline loops: CDR1 MGHRA, CDR2 YSYEKL. The CDR3 has 13 residues. Trimming removed 1 base at V and 9 bases at J, with 10 bases between. This CDR3 reads CASSQVRWGEQFF. The CDR3 DNA follows: TGCGCCAGCAGCCAAGTTCGGTGGGGTGAGCAGTTCTTC.

This clonotype has only a few counts. V usage is TRBV3-1 and J usage is TRBJ2-2; 13 bases agree with TRBD2. V lost 4 bases, J lost 4 bases, and 3 bases stayed unmatched. Germline CDR1 LGHDT, CDR2 YNNKEL (reference sequence). This CDR3 comprises 16 residues. The DNA for the CDR3 is TGTGCCAGCAGCCCGCGGACTAGCGGGAGCACCGGGGAGCTGTTTTTT. Its translation is CASSPRTSGSTGELFF. The full variable domain, with the rest looked up from reference TRBV3-1 and TRBJ2-2, is DTAVSQTPKYLVTQMGNDKSIKCEQNLGHDTMYWYKQDSKKFLKIMFSYNNKELIINETVPNRFSPKSPDKAHLNLHINSLELGDSAVYFCASSPRTSGSTGELFFGEGSRLTVL.

This clonotype was counted only a few times. The chain recombines TRBV6-2 or TRBV6-3 with TRBJ2-7; D unclear. The germline V and J ends were trimmed by 2 bases and 0 bases, with 11 bases remaining between them. CDR3 size: 15 residues. Per the germline V gene, CDR1 is MNHEY and CDR2 is SVGEGT. CDR3 nucleotides: TGTGCCAGCAGTTACCCGACACCGACCTCCTACGAGCAGTACTTC. This translates into CASSYPTPTSYEQYF.

This chain uses TRBV5-5 with TRBJ1-1; D uncertain. Trimming left V 4 bases short and J 1 base short, with 14 bases between. This CDR3 has 15 amino acids. CDR1 SGHKS and CDR2 YYEKEE come from the germline V gene (reference sequence). Written as DNA, the CDR3 is TGTGCCAGCAGCAACCTTGGGGAGCCGAACACTGAAGCTTTCTTT. It specifies CASSNLGEPNTEAFF.

V and J are TRBV5-1 and TRBJ2-1; 10 positions match TRBD2. The germline gives CDR1 SGHRS, CDR2 YFSETQ. The CDR3 sequence is 16 residues long. J gave up 7 bases and V 2 bases, and 9 bases lay outside the gene matches. The CDR3 DNA follows: TGCGCCAGCAGCTTCGAAGGACTAGCGGACCTTAATGAGCAGTTCTTC. Translated, it gives CASSFEGLADLNEQFF. The whole variable domain, filled in from reference TRBV5-1 and TRBJ2-1, reads KAGVTQTPRYLIKTRGQQVTLSCSPISGHRSVSWYQQTPGQGLQFLFEYFSETQRNKGNFPGRFSGRQFSNSRSEMNVSTLELGDSALYLCASSFEGLADLNEQFFGPGTRLTVL.

This clonotype was counted between two and nine times. This chain links TRBV15 with TRBJ2-2, with D perhaps given as TRBD1 or TRBD2 (5 bases each). The V and J ends lost 3 bases and 0 bases respectively, with 5 bases between them. This CDR3 comprises 14 residues. Per germline, CDR1 LNHNV and CDR2 YYDKDF (reference sequence). This CDR3 reads CATSRGANTGELFF. DNA of the CDR3: TGTGCCACCAGCAGGGGGGCGAACACCGGGGAGCTGTTTTTT.

This clonotype occurred a few times. V gene TRBV14 combines with J gene TRBJ2-3; no firm D call. Germline loops: CDR1 SGHDN, CDR2 FVKESK. The CDR3 covers 13 residues. V was trimmed by 0 bases and J by 4 bases, leaving 5 bases between them. CDR3 DNA sequence: TGTGCCAGCAGCCAAGATATGGCAGATACGCAGTATTTT. This gives the protein CASSQDMADTQYF.

There are a few counts of this clonotype. The genes are TRBV12-3 or TRBV12-4 and TRBJ1-6; TRBD1 might be the D (5 bases). CDR3 length equals 14 residues. Trimming shortened V by 9 bases and J by 6 bases, and 15 bases separated the two germline ends. As DNA, the CDR3 is TGTGCCAGTAAACTGGGGGGGAGTAATTCACCCCTCCACTTT. Translating it yields CASKLGGSNSPLHF.